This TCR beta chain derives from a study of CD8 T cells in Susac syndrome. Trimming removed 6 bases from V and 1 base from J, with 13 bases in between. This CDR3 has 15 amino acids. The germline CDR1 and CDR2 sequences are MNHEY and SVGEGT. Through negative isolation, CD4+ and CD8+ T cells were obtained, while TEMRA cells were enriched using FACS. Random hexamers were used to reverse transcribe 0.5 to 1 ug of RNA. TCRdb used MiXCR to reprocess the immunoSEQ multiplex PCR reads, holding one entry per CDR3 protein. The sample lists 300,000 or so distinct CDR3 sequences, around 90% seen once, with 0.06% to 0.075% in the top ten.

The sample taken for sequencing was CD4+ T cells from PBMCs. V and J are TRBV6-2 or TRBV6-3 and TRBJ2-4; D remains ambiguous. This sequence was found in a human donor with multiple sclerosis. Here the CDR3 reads CASSLVGNAKNIQYF. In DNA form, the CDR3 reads TGTGCCAGCAGCCTCGTAGGGAACGCCAAAAACATTCAGTACTTC.